This T cell receptor (beta chain) was sequenced for a study of shared T cell receptors in the human thymus. Here immunoSEQ multiplex PCR was the method, and the copy in TCRdb shows in-frame clones only, minus some. The repertoire consists of 550,000 to 800,000 clones, with 80% to 90% occurring once and the leading ten covering over 0.008%. The ends lost 5 bases at V and 10 bases at J; junction bases unmatched: 11. The CDR3 is 13 amino acids. In germline, CDR1 is SGHRS, CDR2 YFSETQ. The sample was also reused in another study, on human thymus T cells. That work contributes: Donors were healthy Finnish babies undergoing corrective operations for congenital heart defects. During corrective heart surgery, resections were taken, and the thymus tissue came from them. Among thymic and blood repertoires, usage of V and J genes appeared biased. Highly overlapping thymic repertoires among unrelated individuals were reported in related research.

The receptor comes from a girl under three years old with a congenital heart defect. The chain uses TRBV5-1 and TRBJ1-1; 7 nucleotides agree with TRBD1. Material: thymocytes. Written as DNA, the CDR3 is TGCGCCAGCAGTTCCAAGGGGGCCACGGGAGCTTTCTTT. It codes for CASSSKGATGAFF.